These 30 T cell receptor beta chains originate from one sample sequenced in a study of T cell responses to AZD1222 COVID-19 vaccine. This table comes from immunoSEQ multiplex PCR, and its TCRdb copy is limited to in-frame clones, with some not included. Among more than 100,000 clones listed, about 90% were seen once. The sequenced sample was peripheral blood, obtained on day 0 of AZD1222 vaccination. These receptors all stem from an adult in good health.

The rearrangement links TRBV3-1 (or the pseudogene TRBV3-2) to TRBJ1-2; 8 nucleotides align to TRBD1. With V trimmed by 1 base and J by 7 bases, 5 bases remained unmatched. CDR3 length equals 14 residues. Germline CDR1 reads LGHDT; CDR2 reads YNNKEL (reference sequence). The CDR3 nucleotides are TGTGCCAGCAGCCAAGCGACAGGGGAAGGTGGCTACACCTTC. It codes for CASSQATGEGGYTF.

The chain employs TRBV18 and TRBJ1-2; TRBD1 is a possible D gene (6 bases). Trimming left V 3 bases short and J 3 bases short, with 11 bases between. This CDR3 region has 14 residues. Germline V gene data show CDR1 as KGHSH and CDR2 as LQKENI. CDR3: CASSPGRGHYGYTF. DNA for the CDR3: TGTGCCAGCTCACCGGGCAGGGGACACTATGGCTACACCTTC. The full variable domain, its missing parts supplied by reference TRBV18 and TRBJ1-2, is NAGVMQNPRHLVRRRGQEARLRCSPMKGHSHVYWYRQLPEEGLKFMVYLQKENIIDESGMPKERFSAEFPKEGPSILRIQQVVRGDSAAYFCASSPGRGHYGYTFGSGTRLTVV.

This sequence joins TRBV27 and TRBJ1-1, with D perhaps TRBD1 (6 bases). V was trimmed by 2 bases and J by 0 bases, leaving 10 bases between them. The CDR3 consists of 15 residues. Looked up from germline, CDR1 is MNHEY and CDR2 is SMNVEV (reference sequence). In DNA, the CDR3 is TGTGCCAGCAGTTTAACGGGGGCCATGAACACTGAAGCTTTCTTT. This gives the protein CASSLTGAMNTEAFF.

The V call is TRBV5-4, the J call TRBJ2-2; D perhaps matches TRBD1 (7 bases). V dropped 5 bases and J dropped 4 bases, with 12 bases sitting between them. The CDR3 loop spans 14 amino acids. In germline, CDR1 is SGHNT, CDR2 YYREEE (reference sequence). DNA of the CDR3: TGTGCCAGCAGAGGTCAGGGGGGCACCGGGGAGCTGTTTTTT. Translation: CASRGQGGTGELFF.

V and J are TRBV9 and TRBJ2-7, with D perhaps TRBD2 (5 bases). The V end was cut by 1 base, the J end by 0 bases, with 11 bases between. The germline CDR1 and CDR2 sequences are SGDLS and YYNGEE. The CDR3 runs to 15 residues. The CDR3 region is CASSVSGASSYEQYF. The CDR3 coding sequence is TGTGCCAGCAGCGTAAGCGGAGCAAGCTCCTACGAGCAGTACTTC.

This clone has just one count. The chain has TRBV29-1 and TRBJ1-1; no clear D. This CDR3 comprises 16 residues. The germline V and J ends were trimmed by 2 bases and 0 bases, with 16 bases remaining between them. Germline V lookup: CDR1 SQVTM, CDR2 ANQGSEA. CDR3 residues: CSVEFRPDVMNTEAFF. CDR3 DNA: TGCAGCGTTGAATTTCGCCCGGACGTAATGAACACTGAAGCTTTCTTT.

This clone occurred once. CDR3 sequence: CASSELGGKLFF. The CDR3 DNA is TGTGCCAGCAGTGAATTAGGGGGGAAACTGTTTTTT. The chain combines TRBV6-1 with TRBJ1-4, with a weak D call TRBD1 (6 bases). From germline, CDR1 is MNHNS and CDR2 SASEGT. Trimming shortened V by 2 bases and J by 11 bases, and 9 bases separated the two germline ends. This CDR3 region has 12 residues.

This clone has a handful of counts. The chain employs TRBV6-5 and TRBJ2-7; tentatively, D is TRBD1 or TRBD2 (5 bases each). CDR3 length equals 15 residues. V lost 6 bases, J lost 5 bases, and 20 bases lay in between. CDR1 and CDR2 (germline): MNHEY, SVGAGI. DNA of the CDR3: TGTGCCAGCAGCAAAGGTTCAGGGAGCCTCCACGAGCAGTACTTC. Its protein product is CASSKGSGSLHEQYF.

The chain has TRBV6-2 or TRBV6-3 and TRBJ2-2; 7 bases are a match to TRBD2. CDR1 is MNHEY and CDR2 is SVGEGT in the germline V gene. There are 14 residues in the CDR3. The V segment lost 6 bases and the J segment 8 bases; nucleotides outside the gene matches: 9. The CDR3 bases are TGTGCCAGCAGCCATCCGCGGGGGTCGGGGGAGCTGTTTTTT. Residues: CASSHPRGSGELFF.

The rearrangement uses TRBV28 and TRBJ1-2; tentative D call: TRBD1 (6 bases). V lost 10 bases, J lost 4 bases, and 16 bases lay in between. Germline values: CDR1 MDHEN, CDR2 SYDVKM. The CDR3 loop spans 13 amino acids. CDR3 region: CATSPDSTYGYTF. In DNA, the CDR3 is TGTGCCACCTCTCCGGACAGTACCTATGGCTACACCTTC.

The CDR3 loop is CASSLGRGTYEQYF. The CDR3 DNA reads TGTGCCAGCAGCTTAGGTCGGGGGACCTACGAGCAGTACTTC. The chain combines TRBV11-3 with TRBJ2-7, with D perhaps matching TRBD2 (6 bases). Trimming took off 1 base at V and 2 bases at J, with 9 bases between the two ends. Germline V gene data show CDR1 as SGHNT and CDR2 as YENEEA. The CDR3 covers 14 residues. Full variable domain (outside the CDR3, taken from reference TRBV11-3 and TRBJ2-7): EAGVVQSPRYKIIEKKQPVAFWCNPISGHNTLYWYLQNLGQGPELLIRYENEEAVDDSQLPKDRFSAERLKGVDSTLKIQPAELGDSAVYLCASSLGRGTYEQYFGPGTRLTVT.

The chain couples TRBV15 to TRBJ2-6, with D hard to call. Per the germline V gene, CDR1 is LNHNV and CDR2 is YYDKDF (reference sequence). The CDR3 covers 16 residues. The V and J ends lost 4 bases and 0 bases respectively, with 10 bases between them. CDR3 DNA: TGTGCCACCAGCATACCGAGGATCTCTGGGGCCAACGTCCTGACTTTC. Protein sequence: CATSIPRISGANVLTF.

The J gene is TRBJ1-2, the V gene TRBV13; tentatively, D is TRBD1 (5 bases). CDR1 and CDR2 from the germline V gene are PRHDT and FYEKMQ (reference sequence). V was shortened by 0 bases and J by 4 bases, with 12 bases between the two germline ends. This CDR3 spans 15 amino acids. Here the CDR3 reads CASSLGNRPLYGYTF. CDR3 bases: TGTGCCAGCAGCTTAGGGAACAGGCCCCTCTATGGCTACACCTTC.

The J gene is TRBJ2-3, the V gene TRBV28; D is undetermined. V shed 2 bases and J shed 6 bases, with 3 bases lying between them. Germline V CDR1 and CDR2: MDHEN, SYDVKM. The CDR3 runs to 11 residues. The CDR3 loop reads CASSLRDTQYF. The CDR3 bases are TGTGCCAGCAGTTTAAGGGATACGCAGTATTTT.

V and J are TRBV18 and TRBJ1-2; 8 bases are shared with TRBD1. The V segment lost 5 bases and the J segment 0 bases; nucleotides outside the gene matches: 5. Germline CDR1 KGHSH, CDR2 LQKENI. The CDR3 is 15 amino acids. The CDR3 coding sequence is TGTGCCAGCTCAGACGGACAGGGCTCTAACTATGGCTACACCTTC. Protein: CASSDGQGSNYGYTF. Looking up the rest from reference TRBV18 and TRBJ1-2 gives the full variable domain: NAGVMQNPRHLVRRRGQEARLRCSPMKGHSHVYWYRQLPEEGLKFMVYLQKENIIDESGMPKERFSAEFPKEGPSILRIQQVVRGDSAAYFCASSDGQGSNYGYTFGSGTRLTVV.

The V gene is TRBV6-5, the J gene TRBJ1-2, with TRBD1 matching over 8 bases. V dropped 6 bases and J dropped 4; count of bases not matched to a gene: 10. The CDR3 extends over 15 amino acids. Germline V CDR1 and CDR2: MNHEY, SVGAGI. CDR3 bases: TGTGCCAGCAGCCGTAAACAGGGGGAGATCTATGGCTACACCTTC. It is translated as CASSRKQGEIYGYTF.

This chain uses TRBV7-9 with TRBJ2-7; D possibly corresponds to TRBD1 (9 bases). Germline V gene sequence: CDR1 SEHNR, CDR2 FQNEAQ (reference sequence). This CDR3 is built from 16 residues. Between the trimmed V and J ends, which lost 5 bases and 2 bases, there was a span of 19 bases. The CDR3, as DNA: TGTGCCAGCAGCCCGGGGGGGACAGGGAACACCTACGAGCAGTACTTC. Translated, it gives CASSPGGTGNTYEQYF.

This rearrangement joins TRBV21-1 to TRBJ1-1. TRBV21-1 is tagged as a pseudogene. The CDR3 extends over 15 amino acids. This chain's CDR3 is CASGFPGRASRGAFF. For the CDR3, the DNA is TGTGCCAGCGGTTTCCCGGGTAGGGCCTCGCGGGGAGCTTTCTTT.

The V gene is TRBV3-1 (or the pseudogene TRBV3-2), the J gene TRBJ1-2; tentative D call: TRBD1 (5 bases). V was trimmed by 4 bases and J by 6 bases, leaving 18 bases between them. The CDR3 runs to 15 residues. CDR1 and CDR2 (germline): LGHDT, YNNKEL (reference sequence). CDR3 residues: CASSRREGRGNGYTF. DNA for the CDR3: TGTGCCAGCAGCCGGCGGGAGGGGCGAGGGAATGGCTACACCTTC.

The V and J genes are TRBV5-1 and TRBJ2-7; 10 positions match TRBD1. After removal of 4 bases from V and 7 bases from J, the junction contained 11 bases not matched to a gene. The length of the CDR3 is 15 residues. Germline CDR1 SGHRS, CDR2 YFSETQ. The CDR3: CASSARGQGSQEQYF. The CDR3 DNA sequence: TGCGCCAGCAGCGCGAGGGGACAGGGGAGCCAGGAGCAGTACTTC.

The chain's CDR3 is CATRGGGNNEQFF. In nucleotides, the CDR3 is TGTGCCACCCGAGGCGGGGGGAACAATGAGCAGTTCTTC. The chain recombines TRBV19 with TRBJ2-1; 8 nucleotides line up with TRBD2. The CDR3 has 13 residues. Germline CDR1 reads LNHDA; CDR2 reads SQIVND (reference sequence). The V gene end was trimmed by 10 bases and the J gene end by 5 bases; junction bases not matched to a gene: 7. Looking up the rest from reference TRBV19 and TRBJ2-1 gives the full variable domain: DGGITQSPKYLFRKEGQNVTLSCEQNLNHDAMYWYRQDPGQGLRLIYYSQIVNDFQKGDIAEGYSVSREKKESFPLTVTSAQKNPTAFYLCATRGGGNNEQFFGPGTRLTVL.

This clone appeared a single time. This chain uses TRBV27 with TRBJ2-7, with a possible D match to TRBD1 (5 bases). With 5 bases removed from V and 3 bases from J, the gap between germline ends came to 11 bases. There are 13 residues in the CDR3. Germline V gives CDR1 MNHEY, CDR2 SMNVEV (reference sequence). CDR3 DNA: TGTGCCAGCAGTCGGAACAGGAACTACGAGCAGTACTTC. Protein: CASSRNRNYEQYF.

The V and J genes are TRBV30 and TRBJ2-5; TRBD2 matches 8 bases. The V segment lost 2 bases and the J segment 5 bases; nucleotides outside the gene matches: 10. The CDR3 consists of 15 residues. The germline V gene encodes CDR1 GTSNPN and CDR2 SVGIG (reference sequence). In nucleotides, the CDR3 is TGTGCCTGGAGTTCGACCGGGGGGGCCGGCGAGACCCAGTACTTC. It translates to CAWSSTGGAGETQYF.

The genes are TRBV29-1 and TRBJ1-2; D remains unclear. V lost 5 bases and J lost 4, with 8 bases in between. The CDR3 spans 11 residues. The germline V gene has CDR1 SQVTM and CDR2 ANQGSEA. CDR3 protein: CSVSLSYGYTF. The CDR3 nucleotides are TGCAGCGTTTCCCTGTCCTATGGCTACACCTTC.

V and J are TRBV10-3 and TRBJ2-3, with 12 nucleotides matching TRBD2. The length of the CDR3 is 20 residues. Losses at the gene ends were 3 bases for V and 0 bases for J; bases not matched to a gene: 13. CDR1 and CDR2 from the germline V gene are ENHRY and SYGVKD. The CDR3 region is CAISDEVGLAGGRSTDTQYF. DNA for the CDR3: TGTGCCATCAGTGACGAGGTCGGGCTAGCGGGGGGGCGCAGCACAGATACGCAGTATTTT.

This chain joins TRBV4-2 and TRBJ2-5; D not resolved. Between the trimmed V and J ends, which lost 5 bases and 4 bases, there was a span of 5 bases. The CDR3 length is 11 residues. CDR1 is LGHNA, CDR2 YNFKEQ, per germline. The chain's CDR3 is CASSSGETQYF. For the CDR3, the DNA is TGTGCCAGCAGCTCGGGAGAGACCCAGTACTTC.

The chain carries TRBV25-1 and TRBJ1-4; a possible D gene is TRBD1 (5 bases). V lost 1 base to trimming and J lost 6 bases, with 15 bases between them. This CDR3 region has 16 residues. Per germline, CDR1 MGHDK and CDR2 SYGVNS. For the CDR3, the DNA is TGTGCCAGCAGTGAATGGGGCCTGGGGAGGGATGAAAAACTGTTTTTT. Translating it yields CASSEWGLGRDEKLFF.

J is TRBJ1-1 and V is TRBV6-2 or TRBV6-3; no clear D. CDR3 length: 14 amino acids. Trimming removed 6 bases from V and 0 bases from J, with 11 bases in between. The germline CDR1 and CDR2 sequences are MNHEY and SVGEGT. The CDR3: CASSHGEMNTEAFF. CDR3 DNA: TGTGCCAGCAGCCACGGGGAGATGAACACTGAAGCTTTCTTT.

The chain joins TRBV2 to TRBJ2-3; a weak D match, TRBD1 (5 bases). V shed 3 bases and J shed 0 bases, with 7 bases lying between them. The CDR3 consists of 14 residues. The germline V gene has CDR1 SNHLY and CDR2 FYNNEI. As DNA, the CDR3 is TGTGCCAGCAGTGAGGGGCTGAGCACAGATACGCAGTATTTT. This encodes CASSEGLSTDTQYF.

The rearrangement joins TRBV9 to TRBJ2-5; TRBD1 aligns across 9 bases. The CDR3 consists of 14 residues. Trimming at V came to 2 bases and at J to 4 bases, leaving 3 bases not matched to a gene. The germline V gene has CDR1 SGDLS and CDR2 YYNGEE. This CDR3 is CASSVGQGSETQYF. In DNA form, the CDR3 reads TGTGCCAGCAGCGTGGGACAGGGTTCAGAGACCCAGTACTTC.